The 17 T cell receptor beta chains reported below all come from one sample, sequenced in a study of T cell changes during pregnancy in multiple sclerosis. Libraries were prepared by immunoSEQ multiplex PCR; TCRdb keeps only in-frame clonotypes and omits some of them. The sample includes around 80,000 clones, roughly 95% of them seen just once. The sample consisted of peripheral blood, taken in the second trimester of pregnancy. These receptors all stem from a female donor with multiple sclerosis, enrolled in a pregnancy study.

V and J are TRBV10-3 and TRBJ2-1; 10 nucleotides line up with TRBD1. V lost 7 bases, J lost 8 bases, and 5 bases stayed unmatched. The CDR3 is made up of 13 amino acids. Germline loops: CDR1 ENHRY, CDR2 SYGVKD. Here the CDR3 DNA reads TGTGCCATCAAGGGACAGGGGAGCGATGAGCAGTTCTTC. Its protein is CAIKGQGSDEQFF.

The chain employs TRBV27 and TRBJ2-7; D is perhaps TRBD2 (5 bases). CDR1 and CDR2 from the germline V gene are MNHEY and SMNVEV (reference sequence). The germline V and J ends were trimmed by 2 bases and 1 base, with 12 bases remaining between them. The CDR3 runs 15 residues. The CDR3 here is CASSLEGRGSYEQYF. DNA for the CDR3: TGTGCCAGCAGTTTAGAGGGTCGTGGATCCTACGAGCAGTACTTC.

The CDR3 region is CAWSQMTGGYQPQHF. DNA of the CDR3: TGTGCCTGGAGTCAAATGACAGGGGGATATCAGCCCCAGCATTTT. V gene TRBV30 combines with J gene TRBJ1-5; 9 bases match TRBD1. After removal of 2 bases from V and 5 bases from J, the junction contained 7 bases not matched to a gene. Germline assignment: CDR1 GTSNPN and CDR2 SVGIG (reference sequence). This CDR3 comprises 15 residues.

V is TRBV7-2 and J is TRBJ2-5; 9 nucleotides match TRBD1. The length of the CDR3 is 14 residues. The J segment lost 4 bases and the V segment lost 5 bases, leaving 5 bases of the junction unmatched. CDR1 is SGHTA and CDR2 is FQGNSA in the germline V gene. The CDR3 here is CASSASGQGETQYF. CDR3 nucleotides: TGTGCCAGCAGCGCCTCGGGACAGGGAGAGACCCAGTACTTC.

This CDR3 reads CASQEGSINTGELFF. The CDR3 bases are TGTGCCAGCCAAGAAGGTAGCATCAACACCGGGGAGCTGTTTTTT. The V gene is TRBV6-6, the J gene TRBJ2-2; D remains unclear. The germline gives CDR1 MNHNY, CDR2 SVGAGI (reference sequence). This CDR3 has 15 amino acids. Trimming removed 8 bases at V and 2 bases at J, with 15 bases between.

The chain recombines TRBV4-1 with TRBJ1-1, with D perhaps TRBD1 (5 bases). CDR3 size: 16 residues. Germline-derived CDR1 and CDR2 are MGHRA and YSYEKL. Trimming shortened V by 1 base and J by 5 bases, and 17 bases separated the two germline ends. The CDR3 sequence is CASSQAGVEGQTEAFF. The CDR3 DNA reads as TGCGCCAGCAGCCAAGCTGGGGTGGAGGGGCAAACTGAAGCTTTCTTT.

V and J are TRBV7-2 and TRBJ2-4; TRBD1 aligns across 7 bases. Trimming at V came to 5 bases and at J to 3 bases, leaving 4 bases not matched to a gene. CDR3 size: 14 residues. Germline lookup yields CDR1 SGHTA and CDR2 FQGNSA. CDR3 region: CASSTRDSKNIQYF. CDR3 nucleotides: TGTGCCAGCAGCACTCGGGACAGCAAAAACATTCAGTACTTC.

This chain uses TRBV7-9 with TRBJ2-1, with 10 positions matching TRBD1. Germline CDR1 and CDR2: SEHNR and FQNEAQ (reference sequence). The trim removed 5 bases at V and 6 bases at J, leaving 7 bases unmatched. The CDR3 has 15 residues. This chain's CDR3 is CASSTGQGVINEQFF. The CDR3 DNA reads TGTGCCAGCAGCACCGGACAGGGGGTAATCAATGAGCAGTTCTTC.

This rearrangement joins TRBV5-5 to TRBJ2-7; 7 nucleotides line up with TRBD2. The germline gives CDR1 SGHKS, CDR2 YYEKEE (reference sequence). There are 17 residues in the CDR3. The trim removed 1 base at V and 1 base at J, leaving 11 bases unmatched. The CDR3 region is CASSLNLRETISYEQYF. In DNA, the CDR3 is TGTGCCAGCAGCTTGAATCTGCGGGAGACTATATCCTACGAGCAGTACTTC.

This chain joins TRBV30 and TRBJ1-5, with TRBD1 matching over 8 bases. Looked up from germline, CDR1 is GTSNPN and CDR2 is SVGIG (reference sequence). J gave up 6 bases and V 2 bases, and 9 bases lay outside the gene matches. This CDR3 has 15 amino acids. The CDR3 loop reads CAWSSGQGITQPQHF. The CDR3 region has the DNA TGTGCCTGGAGTTCTGGACAGGGAATTACTCAGCCCCAGCATTTT.

This clone is a singleton in its sample. This chain links TRBV7-9 with TRBJ2-3; D is possibly TRBD2 (6 bases). Germline V lookup: CDR1 SEHNR, CDR2 FQNEAQ (reference sequence). This CDR3 has 15 residues. V dropped 4 bases and J dropped 4 bases, with 15 bases sitting between them. CDR3 in DNA: TGTGCCAGCAGCTACGGGACTCTCACCCCAGATACGCAGTATTTT. Amino acid sequence: CASSYGTLTPDTQYF.

This chain links TRBV28 with TRBJ1-2, with 9 positions matching TRBD1. V lost 3 bases and J lost 4; bases outside the gene matches: 3. This CDR3 is built from 14 residues. From germline, CDR1 is MDHEN and CDR2 SYDVKM. The DNA of the CDR3 is TGTGCCAGCAGTTTGGGGACAGGGCCCTATGGCTACACCTTC. Its translation: CASSLGTGPYGYTF.

The chain has TRBV19 and TRBJ2-2; D is unclear. V lost 2 bases to trimming and J lost 4 bases, with 2 bases between them. The CDR3 has 12 residues. CDR1 is LNHDA, CDR2 SQIVND, per germline (reference sequence). The DNA for the CDR3 is TGTGCCAGTAGTATACGCACCGGGGAGCTGTTTTTT. Translation gives CASSIRTGELFF.

The chain recombines TRBV5-4 with TRBJ2-3; D perhaps matches TRBD2 (6 bases). V gave up 5 bases and J gave up 11 bases, with 15 bases separating them. Per germline, CDR1 SGHNT and CDR2 YYREEE (reference sequence). The CDR3 totals 12 residues. CDR3 protein: CASSSAGSEQYF. The CDR3 nucleotides read TGTGCCAGCAGTTCAGCGGGTAGCGAGCAGTATTTT.

This clone has just one count. This chain uses TRBV5-6 with TRBJ2-2, with D perhaps matching TRBD1 (6 bases). Germline V gene sequence: CDR1 SGHDT, CDR2 YYEEEE. The CDR3 is made up of 14 amino acids. Trimming took off 5 bases at V and 6 bases at J, with 14 bases between the two ends. CDR3 sequence: CASSHRVSAGELFF. In DNA, the CDR3 is TGTGCCAGCAGTCACAGGGTTAGTGCCGGGGAGCTGTTTTTT.

This chain joins TRBV9 and TRBJ2-5, with a tentative D call TRBD2 (5 bases). Germline V gives CDR1 SGDLS, CDR2 YYNGEE. CDR3 length: 13 residues. The V gene lost 0 bases and the J gene lost 5 bases, with 8 bases spanning the gap. As DNA, the CDR3 is TGTGCCAGCAGCGTAGGGACTCGGGAGACCCAGTACTTC. The encoded protein is CASSVGTRETQYF.

The V gene is TRBV7-6, the J gene TRBJ2-7; the match to TRBD1 covers 7 bases. J lost 8 bases, V lost 1 base, and 11 bases had no gene match. The CDR3 consists of 15 residues. CDR1 SGHVS and CDR2 FNYEAQ come from the germline V gene. CDR3 DNA sequence: TGTGCCAGCAGCTTAGGGGACAGTGGGACCTTGAAGCAGTACTTC. Amino acid sequence: CASSLGDSGTLKQYF. The whole variable domain, remainder taken from reference TRBV7-6 and TRBJ2-7, is GAGVSQSPRYKVTKRGQDVALRCDPISGHVSLYWYRQALGQGPEFLTYFNYEAQQDKSGLPNDRFSAERPEGSISTLTIQRTEQRDSAMYRCASSLGDSGTLKQYFGPGTRLTVT.